The rows below give T cell receptor beta chains drawn from one sample of a study of T cell repertoires in cytomegalovirus infection. TCRdb recomputed calls from the reads with MiXCR, one row per CDR3 protein. The data hold roughly 570,000 distinct CDR3 sequences, with approximately 40% observed a single time. Their specific antigens are unknown. The source material was cultured PBMCs, sampled from culture after CMV antigen stimulation. The origin of the receptors is a human donor in good health (CMV status not recorded). Some clones in this sample may be carry-over from other donors' samples. CDR3s include the opening cysteine and the closing phenylalanine or tryptophan. The order of the fields is D gene, V gene, J gene, clone size, CDR3 protein, CDR3 DNA. The D gene is left open where the match is weak. The listing skips clone size in some rows; elsewhere it reads once, few, many or a size class.

TRBD1,TRBV7-2,TRBJ2-3,.,CASSSLWDRKDTDTQYF,TGTGCCAGCAGCAGTTTATGGGACAGAAAAGACACAGATACGCAGTATTTT
.,TRBV10-3,TRBJ1-5,.,CAISEGLDQPQHF,TGTGCCATCAGTGAGGGTCTTGATCAGCCCCAGCATTTT
TRBD1,TRBV29-1,TRBJ2-4,.,CSVRTGGAGIQYF,TGCAGCGTGAGGACAGGAGGTGCCGGCATTCAGTACTTC
.,TRBV4-1,TRBJ2-3,few,CASSGPGADTQYF,TGCGCCAGCAGCGGACCTGGGGCAGATACGCAGTATTTT
TRBD2,TRBV6-6,TRBJ2-1,few,CASSYLLAGRGPDNEQFF,TGTGCCAGCAGTTACCTTCTAGCGGGGAGGGGGCCTGATAATGAGCAGTTCTTC
.,TRBV7-2,TRBJ2-5,many,CASSFILGGSETQYF,TGTGCCAGCAGCTTTATCCTAGGAGGGTCAGAGACCCAGTACTTC
TRBD2,TRBV5-1,TRBJ2-7,.,CASSPLLAGDTYEQYF,TGCGCCAGCAGCCCCCTACTAGCGGGGGACACCTACGAGCAGTACTTC
TRBD1,TRBV7-9,TRBJ1-5,.,CASSRDSKFNQPQHF,TGTGCCAGCAGCCGGGACAGTAAATTTAATCAGCCCCAGCATTTT
.,TRBV6-5,TRBJ1-4,.,CASTRGNEKLFF,TGTGCCAGCACCAGGGGAAATGAAAAACTGTTTTTT
.,TRBV14,TRBJ1-1,.,CASSLLSSTEAFF,TGTGCCAGCAGCCTACTCAGTTCCACTGAAGCTTTCTTT